The T cell receptor beta chain described here comes from a study of CD8 T cells in ankylosing spondylitis. Trimming took off 3 bases at V and 5 bases at J, with 14 bases between the two ends. Germline values: CDR1 MNHEY, CDR2 SMNVEV (reference sequence). The CDR3 is made up of 15 amino acids. Each TCR beta library was made by quantitative 5'-RACE that incorporated molecular barcodes. MiXCR, applied by TCRdb to the 5' RACE reads, yields one record per CDR3 protein. Here the sample spans 250,000 or so distinct CDR3 sequences, 15% to 20% being singletons. The chain recombines TRBV27 with TRBJ2-1; TRBD1 might be the D (6 bases). The source is a male donor with ankylosing spondylitis or in good health (not recorded which). Sequencing was carried out using blood, either unsorted or a sorted T cell fraction (not recorded which). CDR3: CASSFSQGAHNEQFF. The DNA of the CDR3 is TGTGCCAGCAGTTTTTCACAGGGTGCCCACAATGAGCAGTTCTTC.